The next 17 T cell receptor beta chains were all read from a single sample in a study of blood T cell repertoires in COVID-19. TCRdb keeps only in-frame clones here, not all; method: immunoSEQ multiplex PCR. Of roughly 190,000 clones listed, about nine tenths are singletons. Sequencing was performed on peripheral blood. The receptors were sampled from a woman aged 55-70 years with COVID-19, enrolled during active disease.

The chain is built from TRBV4-2 and TRBJ2-2, with 9 bases that match TRBD2. The J segment lost 6 bases and the V segment lost 4 bases, leaving 6 bases of the junction unmatched. This CDR3 comprises 15 residues. CDR1 is LGHNA and CDR2 is YNFKEQ in the germline V gene. In DNA form, the CDR3 reads TGTGCCAGCAGCCTCCGGACTAGCGATCCCGGGGAGCTGTTTTTT. It translates to CASSLRTSDPGELFF.

The chain couples TRBV11-3 to TRBJ2-3; TRBD1 is a possible D gene (6 bases). This CDR3 has 13 amino acids. Germline CDR1 reads SGHNT; CDR2 reads YENEEA. Trimming took 2 bases from V and 9 from J, leaving 12 bases between them. CDR3 in DNA: TGTGCCAGCAGCTTATTCGCAGGGGACACGCAGTATTTT. It encodes CASSLFAGDTQYF.

V is TRBV3-1 (or the pseudogene TRBV3-2) and J is TRBJ1-1; the match to TRBD1 covers 8 bases. V shed 4 bases, J shed 5 bases, and the junction held 9 bases outside the gene matches. The CDR3 extends over 15 amino acids. Germline V lookup: CDR1 LGHDT, CDR2 YNNKEL (reference sequence). The CDR3: CASSPRDRKKTEAFF. For the CDR3, the DNA is TGTGCCAGCAGCCCCCGGGACAGGAAAAAGACTGAAGCTTTCTTT.

CDR3 protein: CASSPDRGLGYTF. In DNA form, the CDR3 reads TGTGCCAGCAGTCCGGACAGGGGGCTGGGCTACACCTTC. The chain links TRBV27 to TRBJ1-2; 11 bases are a match to TRBD1. The CDR3 loop spans 13 amino acids. The germline CDR1 and CDR2 sequences are MNHEY and SMNVEV (reference sequence). V lost 5 bases to trimming and J lost 8 bases; unmatched junction nucleotides: 4.

The V call is TRBV6-5, the J call TRBJ2-7; TRBD1 agrees at 11 bases. This CDR3 is 15 amino acids long. The V segment lost 8 bases and the J segment 4 bases; nucleotides outside the gene matches: 10. Germline V gene data show CDR1 as MNHEY and CDR2 as SVGAGI. CDR3 sequence (DNA): TGTGCCAGCGGCCCCGGACAGGGGGCTGTGTACGAGCAGTACTTC. Its protein product is CASGPGQGAVYEQYF.

The rearrangement joins TRBV2 to TRBJ1-4; 7 bases line up with TRBD1. J lost 5 bases, V lost 6 bases, and 9 bases had no gene match. The V gene's germline CDR1 is SNHLY and CDR2 FYNNEI. The CDR3 runs 15 residues. For the CDR3, the DNA is TGTGCCAGCAGCCTCTCGGGACAGTCAAATGAAAAACTGTTTTTT. This gives the protein CASSLSGQSNEKLFF.

This rearrangement joins TRBV19 to TRBJ2-7; a possible D gene is TRBD2 (6 bases). Trimming shortened V by 6 bases and J by 5 bases, and 17 bases separated the two germline ends. CDR1 and CDR2 (germline): LNHDA, SQIVND (reference sequence). This CDR3 is 14 amino acids long. The CDR3 loop reads CASSPGTEGNEQYF. CDR3 nucleotides: TGTGCCAGTAGCCCCGGGACTGAAGGTAACGAGCAGTACTTC.

This clone occurred once. This sequence joins TRBV4-3 and TRBJ2-4; 8 nucleotides match TRBD2. Trimming took 1 base from V and 8 from J; bases not matched to a gene: 10. The CDR3 has 16 amino acids. Germline V gene sequence: CDR1 LGHNA, CDR2 YSLEER. CDR3 amino acids: CASSQVTSPGGYIQYF. The CDR3 bases are TGCGCCAGCAGCCAAGTAACTAGCCCGGGGGGGTACATTCAGTACTTC.

The gene calls are TRBV28 and TRBJ1-2, with D maybe TRBD1 (5 bases). V lost 2 bases and J 7 bases, leaving 8 bases between the germline ends. Germline CDR1 reads MDHEN; CDR2 reads SYDVKM. This CDR3 contains 12 residues. The CDR3 nucleotides read TGTGCCAGCAGTTTAAGGGGAACTGGCTACACCTTC. Residues: CASSLRGTGYTF.

Only one count was recorded for this clone. The chain carries TRBV6-4 and TRBJ2-2, with 8 bases matching TRBD1. The V gene's germline CDR1 is MRHNA and CDR2 SNTAGT. V lost 2 bases, J lost 5 bases, and 4 bases stayed unmatched. This CDR3 has 15 amino acids. CDR3 sequence: CASSDGQGQTGELFF. The CDR3 DNA is TGTGCCAGCAGTGACGGACAGGGTCAAACCGGGGAGCTGTTTTTT.

V is TRBV11-1 and J is TRBJ1-3; TRBD1 is a possible D gene (6 bases). Trimming removed 2 bases from V and 0 bases from J, with 8 bases in between. Germline CDR1 reads SGHAT; CDR2 reads FQDESV (reference sequence). This CDR3 spans 15 amino acids. DNA of the CDR3: TGTGCCAGCAGCTTACAGGGGCCCTCTGGAAACACCATATATTTT. It codes for CASSLQGPSGNTIYF.

About this clone itself: This specimen includes other DNA sequences encoding the same CDR3. The chain has TRBV18 and TRBJ2-7; D remains ambiguous. The CDR3 loop spans 12 amino acids. Trimming removed 3 bases at V and 2 bases at J, with 5 bases between. Germline V gene data show CDR1 as KGHSH and CDR2 as LQKENI. The CDR3 DNA follows: TGTGCCAGCTCACCCGGTACCTACGAGCAGTACTTC. Amino acid sequence: CASSPGTYEQYF.

This chain connects TRBV7-9 to TRBJ1-2, with TRBD1 matching 9 bases. Germline CDR1 reads SEHNR; CDR2 reads FQNEAQ (reference sequence). The CDR3 loop spans 14 amino acids. V was pared by 5 bases and J by 6 bases, with 7 bases of the junction left unmatched. This CDR3 is CASSRDREWDGYTF. The CDR3 nucleotides read TGTGCCAGCAGCCGGGACAGGGAGTGGGATGGCTACACCTTC. The full variable domain, in which reference TRBV7-9 and TRBJ1-2 provide the parts outside the CDR3, is DTGVSQNPRHKITKRGQNVTFRCDPISEHNRLYWYRQTLGQGPEFLTYFQNEAQLEKSRLLSDRFSAERPKGSFSTLEIQRTEQGDSAMYLCASSRDREWDGYTFGSGTRLTVV.

This chain connects TRBV30 to TRBJ1-2; D uncertain. The V end lost 0 bases, the J end lost 4 bases, and 6 bases lay between the germline ends. Per the germline V gene, CDR1 is GTSNPN and CDR2 is SVGIG (reference sequence). There are 12 residues in the CDR3. In DNA form, the CDR3 reads TGTGCCTGGAGTGTATCGGGCTATGGCTACACCTTC. Translation gives CAWSVSGYGYTF.

The chain is built from TRBV11-2 and TRBJ1-1; TRBD1 might be the D (6 bases). V gave up 5 bases and J gave up 1 base, with 11 bases separating them. The CDR3 has 14 amino acids. CDR1 and CDR2 from the germline V gene are SGHAT and FQNNGV. The CDR3 sequence is CASSLIQGNTEAFF. CDR3 in DNA: TGTGCCAGCAGCCTTATACAGGGGAACACTGAAGCTTTCTTT.

V usage is TRBV19 and J usage is TRBJ1-2; 7 bases are a match to TRBD1. Germline V CDR1 and CDR2: LNHDA, SQIVND (reference sequence). V shed 4 bases, J shed 9 bases, and the junction held 8 bases outside the gene matches. This CDR3 is 13 amino acids long. CDR3 sequence: CASSTPTGSSYTF. Here the CDR3 DNA reads TGTGCCAGTAGTACTCCGACAGGGAGTAGCTACACCTTC.

This chain uses TRBV9 with TRBJ2-5; perhaps TRBD2 as D (7 bases). V was clipped by 7 bases and J by 1 base, with 17 bases between them. CDR3 length equals 15 residues. CDR1 and CDR2 (germline): SGDLS, YYNGEE. This CDR3 is CASAKGGLSQETQYF. In nucleotides, the CDR3 is TGTGCCAGCGCCAAGGGGGGGCTCTCCCAAGAGACCCAGTACTTC. The complete variable domain, with remaining parts taken from reference TRBV9 and TRBJ2-5, reads DSGVTQTPKHLITATGQRVTLRCSPRSGDLSVYWYQQSLDQGLQFLIQYYNGEERAKGNILERFSAQQFPDLHSELNLSSLELGDSALYFCASAKGGLSQETQYFGPGTRLLVL.